Listed below are T cell receptor beta chains from one sample, sequenced in a study of cytomegalovirus exposure and HLA in healthy donors. Sequenced by immunoSEQ multiplex PCR; TCRdb stores in-frame clones only, minus some. The repertoire consists of roughly 330,000 clones, with about nine tenths occurring once and the leading ten covering more than 0.9%. The sample taken for sequencing was PBMCs. Source of these receptors: a woman in her twenties or thirties in good health and CMV-seropositive. Both conserved end residues are part of each CDR3. D genes are given only for firm matches. Part of the rows lack a size; the others show once, few, many or a class for expanded clones.

V	J	D	size	DNA	CDR3
TRBV5-1	TRBJ2-5	TRBD1	NA	TGCGCCAGCAGCAAGTGGGACAGGTCCCAAGAGACCCAGTACTTC	CASSKWDRSQETQYF
TRBV9	TRBJ2-7	TRBD2	NA	TGTGCCAGCAGCGTCTCCCCAGCGGGGGGCTCCTACGAGCAGTACTTC	CASSVSPAGGSYEQYF
TRBV27	TRBJ1-2	NA	NA	TGTGCCAGCAGCCCTAAGGGGGGGGGCGGCTATGGCTACACCTTC	CASSPKGGGGYGYTF
TRBV12-5	TRBJ2-2	NA	NA	TGTGCTAGTGGTTTGGGGGGCCCCGGGGAGCTGTTTTTT	CASGLGGPGELFF
TRBV9	TRBJ1-4	TRBD1	NA	TGTGCCAGCAGCCACCCACAGGGGGGTGCAACTAATGAAAAACTGTTTTTT	CASSHPQGGATNEKLFF
TRBV28	TRBJ2-7	NA	NA	TGTGCCAGCTACTCCCTCGGGTTCCTCCACGAGCAGTACTTC	CASYSLGFLHEQYF
TRBV4-3	TRBJ1-1	NA	NA	TGCGCCAGCAGCCAAGATGAGGGGACCACGAACACTGAAGCTTTCTTT	CASSQDEGTTNTEAFF
TRBV30	TRBJ2-7	NA	NA	TGTGCCTGGGGGGACGTCTACGAGCAGTACTTC	CAWGDVYEQYF
TRBV7-2	TRBJ2-1	TRBD1	NA	TGTGCCAGCAGCCACGTGTGGGACAGGGTCTACAATGAGCAGTTCTTC	CASSHVWDRVYNEQFF
TRBV4-3	TRBJ1-1	NA	NA	TGCGCCAGCAGCCAGGAGGCCGGGAACACTGAAGCTTTCTTT	CASSQEAGNTEAFF
TRBV6-5	TRBJ1-2	NA	NA	TGTGCCAGCAGCGCTCAGGGAGGATACTATGGCTACACCTTC	CASSAQGGYYGYTF
TRBV15	TRBJ2-1	NA	NA	TGTGCCACCAGCAGAGATAGGGCGGGTAAGCAGTTCTTC	CATSRDRAGKQFF
TRBV6-6	TRBJ1-1	TRBD1	NA	TGTGCCAGCAGTTCCGGGACAGGGGTTACTGAAGCTTTCTTT	CASSSGTGVTEAFF
TRBV30	TRBJ2-1	TRBD1	NA	TGTGCCTGGATGAGGACAGGCGCCAACAATGAGCAGTTCTTC	CAWMRTGANNEQFF
TRBV29-1	TRBJ2-3	NA	NA	TGCAGCGTCGGACCCCCCGGAGGTGGCACAGATACGCAGTATTTT	CSVGPPGGGTDTQYF
TRBV28	TRBJ2-2	NA	NA	TGTGCCAGCAGCCTCGTGACTCCGAACACCGGGGAGCTGTTTTTT	CASSLVTPNTGELFF
TRBV7-2	TRBJ2-2	NA	once	TGTGCCAGCAGCTTAGATACCCGCACCGGGGAGCTGTTTTTT	CASSLDTRTGELFF
TRBV30	TRBJ2-3	TRBD2	NA	TGTGCCTGGACAAACGGGAGGGCCGCAGATACGCAGTATTTT	CAWTNGRAADTQYF
TRBV4-2	TRBJ2-7	TRBD1	NA	TGTGCCAGCAGCCCTCTGGGGGGAGGACAGGGGGCGGAAAGCTCCTACGAGCAGTACTTC	CASSPLGGGQGAESSYEQYF
TRBV30	TRBJ2-7	TRBD2	NA	TGTGCCTGGAGTGTAGCGGGGGGCTACGAGCAGTACTTC	CAWSVAGGYEQYF
TRBV5-4	TRBJ1-2	NA	NA	TGTGCCAGCAGCTTGTATGGAGGGAATTATAATGGCTACACCTTC	CASSLYGGNYNGYTF
TRBV19	TRBJ2-1	NA	NA	TGTGCCAGTAGTGGGAGGACAGTTTCGAATGAGCAGTTCTTC	CASSGRTVSNEQFF
TRBV28	TRBJ2-2	NA	NA	TGTGCCAGCAGGATGGCAGGGACCGGGGAGCTGTTTTTT	CASRMAGTGELFF
TRBV28	TRBJ1-2	TRBD1	NA	TGTGCCAGCAGTATTGGGACAGGTCAAAGCTATGGCTACACCTTC	CASSIGTGQSYGYTF
TRBV11-2	TRBJ2-3	NA	NA	TGTGCCAGCGGCGATCTAGGGGGGAGCTCAGATACGCAGTATTTT	CASGDLGGSSDTQYF